Presented here are 31 T cell receptor beta chains from one specimen sequenced in a study of OX40 agonist ivuxolimab in advanced cancers. Sequenced by immunoSEQ multiplex PCR; TCRdb stores in-frame clones only, minus some. The sample holds approximately 90,000 clones, about 88% seen once. The sample consisted of CD4+ or CD8+ T cells sorted from blood, taken in a trial of the OX40 agonist ivuxolimab. These receptors were obtained from an adult with an advanced solid tumor such as melanoma, head and neck, liver or kidney cancer.

The chain carries TRBV30 and TRBJ1-1; no firm D call. CDR1 and CDR2 from the germline V gene are GTSNPN and SVGIG (reference sequence). This CDR3 region has 11 residues. V dropped 5 bases and J dropped 5 bases, with 9 bases sitting between them. CDR3 protein: CAWDSRTEAFF. The CDR3 bases are TGTGCCTGGGACTCACGAACTGAAGCTTTCTTT.

There are a few counts of this clone. The chain couples TRBV28 to TRBJ2-7; 8 positions match TRBD1. V was pared by 4 bases and J by 3 bases, with 8 bases of the junction left unmatched. Germline V gene lookup returns CDR1 MDHEN and CDR2 SYDVKM. The CDR3 runs to 15 residues. The CDR3 region has the DNA TGTGCCAGCAGTTCCGAAGGGACAGGAGACTACGAGCAGTACTTC. This gives the protein CASSSEGTGDYEQYF.

The chain uses TRBV7-3 and TRBJ2-3; unclear D gene. Germline values: CDR1 SGHTA, CDR2 FQGTGA. Trimming removed 2 bases from V and 0 bases from J, with 6 bases in between. The length of the CDR3 is 14 residues. CDR3 DNA sequence: TGTGCCAGCAGCTTATCTTCTAGCACAGATACGCAGTATTTT. Amino acid sequence: CASSLSSSTDTQYF.

The chain couples TRBV5-1 to TRBJ2-7, with TRBD1 identical over 8 bases. Germline assignment: CDR1 SGHRS and CDR2 YFSETQ. This CDR3 has 15 amino acids. V was clipped by 4 bases and J by 1 base; unmatched bases: 7. Here the CDR3 reads CASSRGQGGSYEQYF. In DNA, the CDR3 is TGCGCCAGCAGCCGCGGACAGGGCGGTTCCTACGAGCAGTACTTC.

J is TRBJ1-1 and V is TRBV5-5; weak D call: TRBD1 (5 bases). Looked up from germline, CDR1 is SGHKS and CDR2 is YYEKEE (reference sequence). CDR3 length: 15 residues. V lost 0 bases and J lost 5, with 14 bases in between. This CDR3 reads CASSLAAQEGTEAFF. The DNA for the CDR3 is TGTGCCAGCAGCTTGGCCGCACAGGAAGGAACTGAAGCTTTCTTT.

This chain joins TRBV7-2 and TRBJ2-3; 8 positions agree with TRBD2. The germline gives CDR1 SGHTA, CDR2 FQGNSA. The CDR3 extends over 15 amino acids. The junction had 10 bases not matched to a gene; V was cut back by 5 bases and J by 6 bases. CDR3 loop: CASSPRGGLLDTQYF. The CDR3 DNA follows: TGTGCCAGCAGCCCTCGGGGGGGCCTCCTGGATACGCAGTATTTT. Combining the CDR3 with reference TRBV7-2 and TRBJ2-3 gives the whole variable domain GAGVSQSPSNKVTEKGKDVELRCDPISGHTALYWYRQSLGQGLEFLIYFQGNSAPDKSGLPSDRFSAERTGGSVSTLTIQRTQQEDSAVYLCASSPRGGLLDTQYFGPGTRLTVL.

The sample holds one count of this clone. This sequence joins TRBV5-1 and TRBJ2-1; tentatively, D is TRBD2 (6 bases). The germline V gene has CDR1 SGHRS and CDR2 YFSETQ. The CDR3 spans 16 residues. Trimming stripped 4 bases from V and 5 bases from J, with 19 bases between. The CDR3 region has the DNA TGCGCCAGCAGCCCTATGCGGGCGGGGTTAAACAATGAGCAGTTCTTC. It yields the protein CASSPMRAGLNNEQFF.

This chain joins TRBV5-1 and TRBJ1-1, with no clear D. In germline, CDR1 is SGHRS, CDR2 YFSETQ. CDR3 length: 13 amino acids. The V end was cut by 5 bases, the J end by 4 bases, with 12 bases between. CDR3 sequence reads: CASRVLAGTEAFF. CDR3 nucleotides: TGCGCCAGCAGGGTTTTGGCGGGCACTGAAGCTTTCTTT.

This rearrangement joins TRBV11-2 to TRBJ2-7, with 7 bases aligning to TRBD1. The V gene's germline CDR1 is SGHAT and CDR2 FQNNGV. With V trimmed by 4 bases and J by 2 bases, 14 bases remained unmatched. The CDR3 runs to 17 residues. The CDR3 coding sequence is TGTGCCAGCAGCTCAGATGGGTTGTTTCAGGGGGCCTACGAGCAGTACTTC. Translation: CASSSDGLFQGAYEQYF.

In DNA form, the CDR3 reads TGCGCCAGCAGCTTGTCAGGGGGAAACTATGGCTACACCTTC. Protein product: CASSLSGGNYGYTF. The V and J genes are TRBV5-1 and TRBJ1-2; 7 nucleotides line up with TRBD1. V lost 1 base and J lost 2; bases outside the gene matches: 2. This CDR3 has 14 residues. Germline values: CDR1 SGHRS, CDR2 YFSETQ.

The chain couples TRBV19 to TRBJ1-2; TRBD1 matches 8 bases. V shed 2 bases, J shed 4 bases, and the junction held 9 bases outside the gene matches. The CDR3 totals 16 residues. Germline loops: CDR1 LNHDA, CDR2 SQIVND (reference sequence). CDR3 protein: CASSIRFKGQAYGYTF. The CDR3 bases are TGTGCCAGTAGTATAAGGTTTAAGGGACAGGCCTATGGCTACACCTTC.

The chain couples TRBV5-6 to TRBJ2-3; D is ambiguous. The CDR3 has 18 amino acids. Looked up from germline, CDR1 is SGHDT and CDR2 is YYEEEE. V shed 0 bases and J shed 5 bases, with 22 bases lying between them. The CDR3 DNA reads TGTGCCAGCAGCTTGGTCCCGTTTGGGCAGGCCGGTCAAGATACGCAGTATTTT. Encoded protein: CASSLVPFGQAGQDTQYF.

This chain connects TRBV10-3 to TRBJ1-3, with D unclear. Germline loops: CDR1 ENHRY, CDR2 SYGVKD. The length of the CDR3 is 12 residues. Trimming stripped 6 bases from V and 0 bases from J, with 3 bases between. CDR3 nucleotides: TGTGCCATCAGGAGCTCTGGAAACACCATATATTTT. It is translated as CAIRSSGNTIYF.

This clone was found a few times. This chain connects TRBV30 to TRBJ1-2; the match to TRBD1 covers 10 bases. Germline CDR1 and CDR2: GTSNPN and SVGIG (reference sequence). CDR3 length equals 16 residues. Losses at the gene ends were 2 bases for V and 0 bases for J; bases not matched to a gene: 6. CDR3 DNA sequence: TGTGCCTGGAGTCACCTAGGACAGGGGGCTAACTATGGCTACACCTTC. It codes for CAWSHLGQGANYGYTF.

V gene TRBV6-5 combines with J gene TRBJ2-7; possibly TRBD1 or TRBD2 for D (5 bases each). Germline CDR1 reads MNHEY; CDR2 reads SVGAGI. Trimming took 6 bases from V and 3 from J, leaving 12 bases between them. CDR3 length equals 13 residues. CDR3 loop: CASRAWDRYEQYF. The CDR3 coding sequence is TGTGCCAGCAGGGCCTGGGACCGCTACGAGCAGTACTTC.

CDR3 bases: TGCGCCAGCAGCCAAGAATACGGGGGGGCCGTCAATGAGCAGTTCTTC. Protein sequence: CASSQEYGGAVNEQFF. The rearrangement joins TRBV4-1 to TRBJ2-1, with TRBD2 matching over 8 bases. The CDR3 sequence is 16 residues long. V was clipped by 0 bases and J by 6 bases; unmatched bases: 7. Germline CDR1 is MGHRA and CDR2 is YSYEKL.

The table lists this clone with a few counts. The chain employs TRBV21-1 and TRBJ1-2. TRBV21-1 is designated a pseudogene. CDR3 length equals 15 residues. CDR3 residues: CASSKVRTGNYGYTF. The DNA of the CDR3 is TGTGCCAGCAGCAAAGTTCGTACGGGGAACTATGGCTACACCTTC.

V usage is TRBV7-2 and J usage is TRBJ1-1; no definite D call. This CDR3 has 13 residues. V was clipped by 1 base and J by 1 base, with 4 bases between them. CDR1 and CDR2 (germline): SGHTA, FQGNSA. CDR3 coding DNA: TGTGCCAGCAGCTTAGTGGGGAACACTGAAGCTTTCTTT. Translated: CASSLVGNTEAFF. The whole variable domain, filled in from reference TRBV7-2 and TRBJ1-1, reads GAGVSQSPSNKVTEKGKDVELRCDPISGHTALYWYRQSLGQGLEFLIYFQGNSAPDKSGLPSDRFSAERTGGSVSTLTIQRTQQEDSAVYLCASSLVGNTEAFFGQGTRLTVV.

In its sample, this clone was seen a few times. This chain links TRBV4-1 with TRBJ1-2; D possibly corresponds to TRBD1 (6 bases). Germline loops: CDR1 MGHRA, CDR2 YSYEKL. The CDR3 is 15 amino acids. Trimming cost V 4 bases and J 1 base, with 13 bases left between them. The CDR3 reads CASSPTGTYNYGYTF. CDR3 nucleotide sequence: TGCGCCAGCAGCCCTACCGGGACATATAACTATGGCTACACCTTC.

This clone was observed a few times. Other DNA variants within this sample encode the same CDR3. This chain uses TRBV18 with TRBJ2-2; D ambiguous. Germline V gene data show CDR1 as KGHSH and CDR2 as LQKENI. Trimming cost V 3 bases and J 1 base, with 9 bases left between them. This CDR3 has 15 amino acids. The CDR3 region is CASSPGTGNTGELFF. DNA of the CDR3: TGTGCCAGCTCACCGGGCACGGGGAACACCGGGGAGCTGTTTTTT.

The rearrangement joins TRBV6-1 to TRBJ2-7; 8 positions match TRBD1. The germline V gene has CDR1 MNHNS and CDR2 SASEGT. The CDR3 is 13 residues long. Losses at the gene ends were 4 bases for V and 7 bases for J; bases not matched to a gene: 6. CDR3 protein: CASSGTGGREQYF. The CDR3 DNA follows: TGTGCCAGCAGTGGCACAGGGGGACGAGAGCAGTACTTC.

V gene TRBV29-1 combines with J gene TRBJ1-2; D perhaps matches TRBD1 (5 bases). Trimming removed 0 bases at V and 4 bases at J, with 15 bases between. The CDR3 totals 15 residues. Germline CDR1 reads SQVTM; CDR2 reads ANQGSEA. The CDR3 loop is CSVEDMRGARYGYTF. The CDR3 nucleotides read TGCAGCGTTGAAGATATGAGGGGAGCCCGCTATGGCTACACCTTC.

This clone appeared a single time. The chain is built from TRBV5-4 and TRBJ2-5; D remains unclear. Germline V CDR1 and CDR2: SGHNT, YYREEE (reference sequence). The CDR3 loop spans 14 amino acids. V lost 0 bases and J 5 bases, leaving 11 bases between the germline ends. CDR3 amino acids: CASSLVNSQETQYF. DNA for the CDR3: TGTGCCAGCAGCTTGGTTAATAGCCAGGAGACCCAGTACTTC. The full variable domain, in which reference TRBV5-4 and TRBJ2-5 provide the parts outside the CDR3, is ETGVTQSPTHLIKTRGQQVTLRCSSQSGHNTVSWYQQALGQGPQFIFQYYREEENGRGNFPPRFSGLQFPNYSSELNVNALELDDSALYLCASSLVNSQETQYFGPGTRLLVL.

J is TRBJ2-7 and V is TRBV12-5, with 9 bases aligning to TRBD1. Germline V gene lookup returns CDR1 LGHNT and CDR2 FRNRAP. The J segment lost 7 bases and the V segment lost 10 bases, leaving 14 bases of the junction unmatched. The CDR3 extends over 14 amino acids. CDR3 loop: CATLPDDRGYEQYF. CDR3 bases: TGTGCTACTCTACCAGATGACAGGGGGTATGAGCAGTACTTC.

The V call is TRBV5-6, the J call TRBJ2-7; 7 nucleotides line up with TRBD1. V lost 0 bases, J lost 2 bases, and 5 bases stayed unmatched. From germline, CDR1 is SGHDT and CDR2 YYEEEE. This CDR3 contains 15 residues. The CDR3 reads CASSLVDRATYEQYF. The CDR3 DNA sequence: TGTGCCAGCAGCTTGGTCGACAGGGCTACCTACGAGCAGTACTTC.

A single count supports this clone. The chain has TRBV19 and TRBJ2-5, with D unresolved. Looked up from germline, CDR1 is LNHDA and CDR2 is SQIVND (reference sequence). The CDR3 is 13 residues long. V was clipped by 4 bases and J by 2 bases, with 8 bases between them. CDR3 DNA sequence: TGTGCCAGTAGTAGACGGAGTCAAGAGACCCAGTACTTC. Amino acid sequence: CASSRRSQETQYF. The full variable domain, with the rest looked up from reference TRBV19 and TRBJ2-5, is DGGITQSPKYLFRKEGQNVTLSCEQNLNHDAMYWYRQDPGQGLRLIYYSQIVNDFQKGDIAEGYSVSREKKESFPLTVTSAQKNPTAFYLCASSRRSQETQYFGPGTRLLVL.

The DNA of the CDR3 is TGTGCCAGCAGCCTCGCCGGGACGGGAATTGCAACTAATGAAAAACTGTTTTTT. This gives the protein CASSLAGTGIATNEKLFF. The chain links TRBV7-8 to TRBJ1-4; D possibly corresponds to TRBD1 (5 bases). The CDR3 length is 18 residues. V lost 5 bases and J lost 0, with 19 bases in between. Looked up from germline, CDR1 is SGHVS and CDR2 is FQNEAQ.

The sample holds one count of this clone. The gene calls are TRBV19 and TRBJ1-1; the D is unclear. From germline, CDR1 is LNHDA and CDR2 SQIVND (reference sequence). With 5 bases removed from V and 5 bases from J, the gap between germline ends came to 18 bases. The CDR3 loop spans 15 amino acids. CDR3 DNA: TGTGCCAGTAGTTTCACCGGGGAGGCTAGGACTGAAGCTTTCTTT. Protein product: CASSFTGEARTEAFF.

The table lists this clone with a count of one. The chain employs TRBV7-6 and TRBJ2-2, with D possibly matching TRBD1 (5 bases). Trimming took 6 bases from V and 0 from J, leaving 17 bases between them. This CDR3 has 17 residues. The germline V gene has CDR1 SGHVS and CDR2 FNYEAQ. In DNA form, the CDR3 reads TGTGCCAGCAGGCTTGGCAGGGCAGGGTCGAACACCGGGGAGCTGTTTTTT. Encoded protein: CASRLGRAGSNTGELFF. Full variable domain (missing parts from reference TRBV7-6 and TRBJ2-2): GAGVSQSPRYKVTKRGQDVALRCDPISGHVSLYWYRQALGQGPEFLTYFNYEAQQDKSGLPNDRFSAERPEGSISTLTIQRTEQRDSAMYRCASRLGRAGSNTGELFFGEGSRLTVL.

The chain joins TRBV5-1 to TRBJ1-2; D is perhaps TRBD1 (5 bases). Trimming took 0 bases from V and 7 from J, leaving 19 bases between them. Germline values: CDR1 SGHRS, CDR2 YFSETQ. The CDR3 has 16 residues. The CDR3 loop is CASSLEPGTGSGGYTF. In nucleotides, the CDR3 is TGCGCCAGCAGCTTGGAACCGGGGACGGGATCTGGTGGCTACACCTTC.

The genes are TRBV5-6 and TRBJ2-3; the match to TRBD1 covers 10 bases. CDR3 length equals 15 residues. J lost 4 bases, V lost 2 bases, and 4 bases had no gene match. Germline-derived CDR1 and CDR2 are SGHDT and YYEEEE. This CDR3 is CASSFGTGVADTQYF. The CDR3 DNA follows: TGTGCCAGCAGCTTCGGGACAGGGGTCGCAGATACGCAGTATTTT.